These 18 T cell receptor beta chains share one sample of origin, sequenced in a study of control samples from healthy donors and cancer patients. Produced via immunoSEQ multiplex PCR; TCRdb's table is partial and in-frame only. This sample has 130,000 or so clones, with 91% found just once. The sequenced material came from blood. All receptors derive from a young man in good health.

This chain connects TRBV3-1 (or the pseudogene TRBV3-2) to TRBJ2-2; 9 nucleotides match TRBD1. Germline CDR1 LGHDT, CDR2 YNNKEL (reference sequence). V was clipped by 4 bases and J by 5 bases; unmatched bases: 5. The CDR3 loop spans 15 amino acids. The CDR3 loop is CASSPGDRETGELFF. The CDR3 DNA reads TGTGCCAGCAGCCCAGGGGACAGGGAGACCGGGGAGCTGTTTTTT.

V is TRBV7-3 and J is TRBJ2-3, with 10 bases lining up with TRBD2. V shed 1 base, J shed 1 base, and the junction held 2 bases outside the gene matches. The CDR3 runs to 16 residues. The germline V gene has CDR1 SGHTA and CDR2 FQGTGA. CDR3 sequence reads: CASSLNLAGGTDTQYF. CDR3 bases: TGTGCCAGCAGCTTAAATCTAGCGGGGGGCACAGATACGCAGTATTTT.

The chain couples TRBV7-6 to TRBJ2-1, with 11 bases that match TRBD2. This CDR3 contains 16 residues. The V segment lost 2 bases and the J segment 3 bases; nucleotides outside the gene matches: 3. Germline V gene sequence: CDR1 SGHVS, CDR2 FNYEAQ. The CDR3, as DNA: TGTGCCAGCAGCTTACTTAGCGGGGGGGGCTACAATGAGCAGTTCTTC. Encoded protein: CASSLLSGGGYNEQFF.

In DNA form, the CDR3 reads TGCGCCAGCAGCTTCGCAAGCGGAAGGGGAGACACTGAAGCTTTCTTT. It is translated as CASSFASGRGDTEAFF. The chain combines TRBV5-1 with TRBJ1-1, with D maybe TRBD1 (5 bases). V was trimmed by 2 bases and J by 3 bases, leaving 17 bases between them. Germline V lookup: CDR1 SGHRS, CDR2 YFSETQ. The CDR3 spans 16 residues.

The genes are TRBV6-5 and TRBJ1-5; D perhaps matches TRBD1 (5 bases). Looked up from germline, CDR1 is MNHEY and CDR2 is SVGAGI. The CDR3 loop spans 14 amino acids. Trimming shortened V by 6 bases and J by 0 bases, and 9 bases separated the two germline ends. This CDR3 is CASRGTYSNQPQHF. For the CDR3, the DNA is TGTGCCAGCAGGGGGACTTATAGCAATCAGCCCCAGCATTTT.

The rearrangement uses TRBV18 and TRBJ1-1, with a weak D call TRBD1 (5 bases). The CDR3 has 15 amino acids. CDR1 and CDR2 (germline): KGHSH, LQKENI. V lost 3 bases to trimming and J lost 1 base, with 12 bases between them. The CDR3 loop is CASSPGQSPNTEAFF. The CDR3 nucleotides read TGTGCCAGCTCACCTGGACAAAGCCCGAACACTGAAGCTTTCTTT.

V gene TRBV4-3 combines with J gene TRBJ2-7; D is ambiguous. Between the trimmed V and J ends, which lost 3 bases and 2 bases, there was a span of 17 bases. The CDR3 is 16 residues long. CDR1 is LGHNA and CDR2 is YSLEER in the germline V gene. In nucleotides, the CDR3 is TGCGCCAGCAGCCACGCGACAACTCGGCCCGCCTACGAGCAGTACTTC. It translates to CASSHATTRPAYEQYF.

As concerns this clone: The identical CDR3 is also encoded by other nucleotide sequences in the sample. The rearrangement joins TRBV5-6 to TRBJ2-3; 9 bases are a match to TRBD2. The CDR3 totals 16 residues. V gave up 0 bases and J gave up 3 bases; unmatched junction bases: 5. Germline CDR1 SGHDT, CDR2 YYEEEE. In nucleotides, the CDR3 is TGTGCCAGCAGCTTGGGGCGGGGGGGCCTTACAGATACGCAGTATTTT. This encodes CASSLGRGGLTDTQYF.

CDR3 sequence: CASSELTPFSGELFF. The CDR3 region has the DNA TGTGCCAGCAGTGAATTGACGCCCTTTAGCGGGGAGCTGTTTTTT. The rearrangement joins TRBV2 to TRBJ2-2; D call uncertain. Germline assignment: CDR1 SNHLY and CDR2 FYNNEI. The CDR3 is made up of 15 amino acids. Trimming removed 2 bases at V and 7 bases at J, with 14 bases between.

The chain recombines TRBV30 with TRBJ1-6; 12 nucleotides align to TRBD1. With V trimmed by 0 bases and J by 14 bases, 8 bases remained unmatched. Germline assignment: CDR1 GTSNPN and CDR2 SVGIG (reference sequence). This CDR3 is built from 15 residues. CDR3 sequence reads: CAWSVLGQGAISLHF. The CDR3 region has the DNA TGTGCCTGGAGTGTACTGGGACAGGGGGCTATATCCCTCCACTTT.

The chain combines TRBV7-6 with TRBJ1-2; 9 bases map to TRBD1. The CDR3 extends over 14 amino acids. After removal of 5 bases from V and 2 bases from J, the junction contained 3 bases not matched to a gene. Looked up from germline, CDR1 is SGHVS and CDR2 is FNYEAQ. In DNA, the CDR3 is TGTGCCAGCAGCCAAGGGACAGGGAACTATGGCTACACCTTC. It specifies CASSQGTGNYGYTF. The variable domain in full, completed from reference TRBV7-6 and TRBJ1-2, reads GAGVSQSPRYKVTKRGQDVALRCDPISGHVSLYWYRQALGQGPEFLTYFNYEAQQDKSGLPNDRFSAERPEGSISTLTIQRTEQRDSAMYRCASSQGTGNYGYTFGSGTRLTVV.

The genes are TRBV24-1 and TRBJ2-7, with 9 bases aligning to TRBD1. V was pared by 4 bases and J by 3 bases, with 6 bases of the junction left unmatched. The CDR3 covers 15 residues. CDR1 is KGHDR and CDR2 is SFDVKD in the germline V gene. CDR3 sequence reads: CATSDPWTGDYEQYF. The CDR3 DNA reads TGTGCCACCAGTGACCCCTGGACAGGGGACTACGAGCAGTACTTC.

V usage is TRBV5-1 and J usage is TRBJ2-7; TRBD1 agrees at 10 bases. The trim removed 3 bases at V and 1 base at J, leaving 7 bases unmatched. There are 16 residues in the CDR3. Germline CDR1 SGHRS, CDR2 YFSETQ. CDR3 sequence reads: CASSYSGTGESYEQYF. Here the CDR3 DNA reads TGCGCCAGCAGCTACTCCGGGACAGGGGAATCCTACGAGCAGTACTTC.

The chain recombines TRBV18 with TRBJ1-1; D possibly corresponds to TRBD1 (5 bases). CDR1 KGHSH and CDR2 LQKENI come from the germline V gene. This CDR3 is 15 amino acids long. V lost 3 bases and J 2 bases, leaving 13 bases between the germline ends. The CDR3 is CASSPPGPLNTEAFF. For the CDR3, the DNA is TGTGCCAGCTCACCGCCGGGACCTTTAAACACTGAAGCTTTCTTT.

The sample holds one count of this clone. J is TRBJ2-3 and V is TRBV19; a weak D match, TRBD1 (5 bases). Germline values: CDR1 LNHDA, CDR2 SQIVND (reference sequence). With 0 bases removed from V and 0 bases from J, the gap between germline ends came to 13 bases. The CDR3 is 17 amino acids. This CDR3 reads CASSIDYQTASTDTQYF. CDR3 sequence (DNA): TGTGCCAGTAGTATAGATTATCAGACAGCTAGCACAGATACGCAGTATTTT.

This clone was found once. The chain couples TRBV27 to TRBJ2-4; 9 bases fit TRBD2. Per the germline V gene, CDR1 is MNHEY and CDR2 is SMNVEV (reference sequence). The J segment lost 8 bases and the V segment lost 6 bases, leaving 5 bases of the junction unmatched. The CDR3 has 13 residues. The CDR3 DNA is TGTGCCAGCAGAGCTAGCGGGGCATACATTCAGTACTTC. Its translation is CASRASGAYIQYF.

The genes are TRBV10-3 and TRBJ2-7, with D possibly matching TRBD2 (5 bases). Germline CDR1 and CDR2: ENHRY and SYGVKD. This CDR3 contains 15 residues. V lost 2 bases to trimming and J lost 5 bases, with 16 bases between them. CDR3 amino acids: CAISEKERLDHEQYF. The CDR3, as DNA: TGTGCCATCAGTGAGAAGGAGCGGCTGGACCACGAGCAGTACTTC.

About this clone itself: Additional DNA sequences in this sample encode the identical CDR3. The chain is built from TRBV5-1 and TRBJ1-2, with 8 bases matching TRBD1. The CDR3 is made up of 14 amino acids. Germline V gene sequence: CDR1 SGHRS, CDR2 YFSETQ. J was trimmed by 5 bases and V by 4 bases; bases with no gene match: 7. The CDR3 DNA reads TGCGCCAGCAGCCTTGGACAGGGCTCGTATGGCTACACCTTC. It translates to CASSLGQGSYGYTF.